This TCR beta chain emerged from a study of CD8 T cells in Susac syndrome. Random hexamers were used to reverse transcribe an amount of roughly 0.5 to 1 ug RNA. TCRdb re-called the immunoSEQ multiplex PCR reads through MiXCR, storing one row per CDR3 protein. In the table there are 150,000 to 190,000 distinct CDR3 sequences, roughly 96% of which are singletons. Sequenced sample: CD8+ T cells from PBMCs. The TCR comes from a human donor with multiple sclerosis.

Here the CDR3 reads CATSSHAQGALGYTF. CDR3 coding DNA: TGTGCCACCAGCAGTCATGCTCAGGGTGCCCTCGGCTACACCTTC. The chain carries TRBV15 and TRBJ1-2; TRBD1 is a possible D gene (5 bases). The V end was cut by 3 bases, the J end by 8 bases, with 19 bases between. Looked up from germline, CDR1 is LNHNV and CDR2 is YYDKDF (reference sequence). The CDR3 is 15 amino acids.